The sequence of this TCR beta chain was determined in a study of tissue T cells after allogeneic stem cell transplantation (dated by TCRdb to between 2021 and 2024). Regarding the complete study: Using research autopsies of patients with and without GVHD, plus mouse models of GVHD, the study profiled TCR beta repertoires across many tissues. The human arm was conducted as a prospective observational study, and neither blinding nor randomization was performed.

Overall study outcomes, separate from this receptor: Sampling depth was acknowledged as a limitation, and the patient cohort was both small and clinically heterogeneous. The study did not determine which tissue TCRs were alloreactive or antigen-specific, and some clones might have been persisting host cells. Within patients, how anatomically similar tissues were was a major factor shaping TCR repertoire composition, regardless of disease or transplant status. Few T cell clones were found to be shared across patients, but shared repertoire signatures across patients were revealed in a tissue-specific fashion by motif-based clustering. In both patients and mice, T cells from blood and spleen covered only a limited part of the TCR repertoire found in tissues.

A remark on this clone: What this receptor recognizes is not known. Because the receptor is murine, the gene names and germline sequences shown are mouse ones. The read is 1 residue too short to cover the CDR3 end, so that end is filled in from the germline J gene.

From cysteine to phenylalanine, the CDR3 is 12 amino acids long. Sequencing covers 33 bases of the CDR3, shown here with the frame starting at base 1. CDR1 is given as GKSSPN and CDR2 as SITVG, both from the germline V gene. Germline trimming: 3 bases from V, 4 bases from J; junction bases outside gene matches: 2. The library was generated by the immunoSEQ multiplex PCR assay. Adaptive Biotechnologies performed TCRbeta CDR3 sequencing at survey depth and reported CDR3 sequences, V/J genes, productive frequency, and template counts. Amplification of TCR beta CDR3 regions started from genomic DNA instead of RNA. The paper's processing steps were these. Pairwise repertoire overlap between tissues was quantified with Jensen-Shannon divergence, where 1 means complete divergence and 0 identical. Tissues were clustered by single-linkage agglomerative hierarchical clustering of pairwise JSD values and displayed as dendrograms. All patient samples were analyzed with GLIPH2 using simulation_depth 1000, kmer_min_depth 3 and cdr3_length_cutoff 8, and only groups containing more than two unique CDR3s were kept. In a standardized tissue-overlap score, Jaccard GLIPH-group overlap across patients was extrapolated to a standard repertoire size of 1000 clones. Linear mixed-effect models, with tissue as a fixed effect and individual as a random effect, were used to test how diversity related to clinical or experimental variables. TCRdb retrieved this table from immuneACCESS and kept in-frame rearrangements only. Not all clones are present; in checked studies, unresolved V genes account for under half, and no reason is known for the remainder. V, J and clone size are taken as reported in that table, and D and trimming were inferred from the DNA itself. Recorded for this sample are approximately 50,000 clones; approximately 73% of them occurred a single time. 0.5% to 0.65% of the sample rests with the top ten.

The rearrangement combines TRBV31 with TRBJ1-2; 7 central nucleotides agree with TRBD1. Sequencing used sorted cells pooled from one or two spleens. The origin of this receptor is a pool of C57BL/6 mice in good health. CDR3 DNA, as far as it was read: TGTGCCTGGAGGCAGGGGGTCTCCGACTACACC. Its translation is CAWRQGVSDYT. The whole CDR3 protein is CAWRQGVSDYTF.